The rows below give T cell receptor beta chains drawn from one sample of a study of CD8 T cells in Susac syndrome. One entry per CDR3 protein results from TCRdb running MiXCR on the immunoSEQ multiplex PCR reads. The data show fewer than 150,000 distinct CDR3 sequences, nearly 95% seen once. Material: CD8+ T cells from PBMCs. The receptor set was obtained from a human donor in good health. Each CDR3 is given with its conserved first and last residue. Not all rows give a size; the values are once, few, many and, for expanded clones, a class.

clone_size	v_call	cdr3_aa
-	TRBV29-1	CSVENRFKDSGNYGYTF
-	TRBV6-2/TRBV6-3	CASRTAYGYTF
-	TRBV28	CASSPQRSPYEQYF
-	TRBV9	CASSVGSETGGYEQYF
few	TRBV6-2/TRBV6-3	CASSYQGLAGFSYEQYF
-	TRBV20-1	CSAVTSLSYEQYF
-	TRBV5-1	CASSLKQGFGELFF
-	TRBV27	CASSWGGASYNEQFF
-	TRBV4-3	CASSQVRGNTEAFF
-	TRBV20-1	CSASALGRELFF
-	TRBV24-1	CATSWGQFVDEQFF
-	TRBV20-1	CSAREAGGRQDTQYF
-	TRBV7-3	CASSPIGLTDNEQFF
-	TRBV30	CAWSPWTGRPTDTQYF
-	TRBV29-1	CSARRESLYNEQFF
-	TRBV27	CASSYTTGEKLFF
-	TRBV20-1	CSLVGSSYEQYF
-	TRBV25-1	CASRGGGTEAFF
-	TRBV30	CAWSWGTGTFGSYNEQFF
-	TRBV20-1	CSARGGRENEAFF
-	TRBV29-1	CSVADRDSGANVLTF
once	TRBV20-1	CSAAYGSQETQYF
-	TRBV28	CASSRVAGSYEQYF
-	TRBV7-9	CASSLSGVSDQPQHF
-	TRBV3-1	CASSRRLAGGPYEQYF
few	TRBV29-1	CSVEAGSSYEQYF
-	TRBV28	CASSLGRLSNQPQHF
-	TRBV27	CASIGTGAYEQYF
-	TRBV20-1	CSAIPGTGGYEQYF
-	TRBV7-9	CASSVQSRVEQFF
-	TRBV27	CATGLGNQPQHF
-	TRBV28	CASSFRGRAANEQFF